Below, 25 T cell receptor beta chains from the same sample are listed, as sequenced in a study of shared clonotypes between healthy human individuals. Using immunoSEQ multiplex PCR, the repertoire was profiled, and TCRdb retains in-frame clones only, with some absent. The sample includes a few million clones, just under 95% seen only once; the top ten take around 1.8%. Naive CD8 populations comprised CD45RO-negative cells positively selected for CCR7, excluding terminally differentiated effector memory CD45RA+ cells. Specimen: naive CD8+ T cells from PBMCs. The receptor source for this set is a man in his late teens or twenties in good health. Some clones in this sample may be carry-over from other donors' samples.

The CDR3 protein is CASSALTGVDYGYTF. In DNA, the CDR3 is TGTGCCAGCAGCGCTTTGACAGGGGTGGACTATGGCTACACCTTC. This chain joins TRBV9 and TRBJ1-2, with TRBD1 matching 8 bases. Trimming cost V 3 bases and J 3 bases; bases outside gene matches: 7. The CDR3 length is 15 residues. Germline CDR1 SGDLS, CDR2 YYNGEE.

The chain has TRBV21-1 and TRBJ2-2; the table gives TRBD2 as D, unverified against the DNA. TRBV21-1 is classified as a pseudogene. This CDR3 has 19 residues. In DNA, the CDR3 is TGTGCCAGCATCTCTCGACATCTAGCGGGAGGGACGAACACCGGGGAGCTGTTTTTT. Translating it yields CASISRHLAGGTNTGELFF.

The chain is built from TRBV13 and TRBJ2-3, with 8 bases that match TRBD2. With V trimmed by 2 bases and J by 4 bases, 11 bases remained unmatched. The germline V gene has CDR1 PRHDT and CDR2 FYEKMQ (reference sequence). The length of the CDR3 is 17 residues. Written as DNA, the CDR3 is TGTGCCAGCAGCTTACGCTCAGCGGGAGCGAATCCAGATACGCAGTATTTT. Translation gives CASSLRSAGANPDTQYF. The full variable domain, rest sourced from reference TRBV13 and TRBJ2-3, is AAGVIQSPRHLIKEKRETATLKCYPIPRHDTVYWYQQGPGQDPQFLISFYEKMQSDKGSIPDRFSAQQFSDYHSELNMSSLELGDSALYFCASSLRSAGANPDTQYFGPGTRLTVL.

The CDR3 is CASSQGAGGPGNEQFF. The DNA of the CDR3 is TGCGCCAGCAGCCAGGGAGCGGGAGGGCCTGGTAATGAGCAGTTCTTC. The V and J genes are TRBV4-3 and TRBJ2-1, with 10 bases fitting TRBD2. The V and J ends lost 3 bases and 7 bases, in that order; junction bases with no gene match: 9. Germline V CDR1 and CDR2: LGHNA, YSLEER. This CDR3 contains 16 residues.

The rearrangement joins TRBV7-6 to TRBJ1-2, with a tentative D call TRBD1 (6 bases). The V end was cut by 4 bases, the J end by 8 bases, with 23 bases between. Germline-derived CDR1 and CDR2 are SGHVS and FNYEAQ. The CDR3 is made up of 16 amino acids. The CDR3 region is CASSSSGALTSKGYTF. For the CDR3, the DNA is TGTGCCAGCAGCTCTTCAGGGGCCCTAACCTCAAAAGGCTACACCTTC.

The V gene is TRBV6-5, the J gene TRBJ2-1, with D uncertain. With 2 bases removed from V and 4 bases from J, the gap between germline ends came to 3 bases. The V gene's germline CDR1 is MNHEY and CDR2 SVGAGI. The CDR3 consists of 12 residues. CDR3 nucleotides: TGTGCCAGCAGTTACAATTACAATGAGCAGTTCTTC. Protein: CASSYNYNEQFF.

This clone was picked up one time. The J gene is TRBJ2-1, the V gene TRBV7-2, with 10 bases identical to TRBD1. CDR3 length: 15 residues. The V segment lost 4 bases and the J segment 7 bases; nucleotides outside the gene matches: 7. Per germline, CDR1 SGHTA and CDR2 FQGNSA. The CDR3 is CASSYDRDRGNEQFF. The CDR3 bases are TGTGCCAGCAGCTACGACCGGGACAGGGGAAATGAGCAGTTCTTC.

This chain links TRBV15 with TRBJ2-1; 7 nucleotides align to TRBD1. Per the germline V gene, CDR1 is LNHNV and CDR2 is YYDKDF (reference sequence). V shed 5 bases, J shed 4 bases, and the junction held 8 bases outside the gene matches. This CDR3 is built from 15 residues. CDR3 region: CATSWDRDSYNEQFF. The CDR3 nucleotides are TGTGCCACCAGCTGGGATCGGGACAGTTACAATGAGCAGTTCTTC.

The chain recombines TRBV5-1 with TRBJ1-2; D is perhaps TRBD1 (6 bases). Trimming pared 4 bases from V and 1 base from J, leaving 11 bases between. The CDR3 has 14 amino acids. CDR1 and CDR2 from the germline V gene are SGHRS and YFSETQ. The CDR3 is CASSRWTVNYGYTF. Written as DNA, the CDR3 is TGCGCCAGCAGCCGTTGGACAGTTAACTATGGCTACACCTTC. The full variable domain, completed using reference TRBV5-1 and TRBJ1-2, is KAGVTQTPRYLIKTRGQQVTLSCSPISGHRSVSWYQQTPGQGLQFLFEYFSETQRNKGNFPGRFSGRQFSNSRSEMNVSTLELGDSALYLCASSRWTVNYGYTFGSGTRLTVV.

The rearrangement links TRBV28 to TRBJ1-4; D is unresolved. CDR1 is MDHEN and CDR2 is SYDVKM in the germline V gene. Trimming cost V 2 bases and J 3 bases, with 13 bases left between them. There are 16 residues in the CDR3. CDR3 DNA: TGTGCCAGCAGTTTAGTTGGCCAACTAGCTAATGAAAAACTGTTTTTT. This sequence encodes CASSLVGQLANEKLFF.

The DNA for the CDR3 is TGCGCCAGCAGCCAAGAAGGAGGGGGGGGCCAGCCCCAGCATTTT. Amino acids: CASSQEGGGGQPQHF. This chain connects TRBV4-1 to TRBJ1-5; D perhaps matches TRBD1 (6 bases). This CDR3 region has 15 residues. Trimming took 0 bases from V and 7 from J, leaving 13 bases between them. The V gene's germline CDR1 is MGHRA and CDR2 YSYEKL.

The rearrangement links TRBV2 to TRBJ2-3; 7 bases fit TRBD2. Per the germline V gene, CDR1 is SNHLY and CDR2 is FYNNEI. The CDR3 runs to 16 residues. With V trimmed by 4 bases and J by 0 bases, 7 bases remained unmatched. The CDR3 is CASSVGAGFSTDTQYF. CDR3 nucleotide sequence: TGTGCCAGCAGTGTAGGAGCGGGATTTAGCACAGATACGCAGTATTTT.

This rearrangement joins TRBV15 to TRBJ1-1, with unresolved D. The CDR3 has 16 residues. Germline CDR1 is LNHNV and CDR2 is YYDKDF (reference sequence). V lost 7 bases and J 1 base, leaving 19 bases between the germline ends. CDR3 amino acids: CATTGLVQEANTEAFF. The CDR3 DNA follows: TGTGCCACCACGGGGTTGGTCCAGGAGGCGAACACTGAAGCTTTCTTT.

This rearrangement joins TRBV28 to TRBJ2-1; D is unresolved. Trimming removed 6 bases at V and 3 bases at J, with 15 bases between. Germline V gene data show CDR1 as MDHEN and CDR2 as SYDVKM. This CDR3 is built from 15 residues. DNA for the CDR3: TGTGCCAGCAGCCAACCAGCTCTAGACTACAATGAGCAGTTCTTC. This codes for CASSQPALDYNEQFF.

The chain has TRBV19 and TRBJ1-2; D uncertain. V was shortened by 3 bases and J by 3 bases, with 11 bases between the two germline ends. This CDR3 has 14 amino acids. Germline values: CDR1 LNHDA, CDR2 SQIVND (reference sequence). CDR3 region: CASSISRLDYGYTF. CDR3 nucleotides: TGTGCCAGTAGTATTTCCCGACTGGACTATGGCTACACCTTC.

The chain uses TRBV4-1 and TRBJ2-1; TRBD1 aligns across 8 bases. The CDR3 has 16 amino acids. The J segment lost 1 base and the V segment lost 1 base, leaving 3 bases of the junction unmatched. CDR1 and CDR2 (germline): MGHRA, YSYEKL. The CDR3 region has the DNA TGCGCCAGCAGCCAAGGCCACAGGGGGTCCTACAATGAGCAGTTCTTC. It is translated as CASSQGHRGSYNEQFF.

V usage is TRBV19 and J usage is TRBJ2-7; D might be TRBD1 (6 bases). V lost 6 bases and J 4 bases, leaving 16 bases between the germline ends. There are 14 residues in the CDR3. Germline lookup yields CDR1 LNHDA and CDR2 SQIVND (reference sequence). CDR3 loop: CASSNREGDYEQYF. The DNA of the CDR3 is TGTGCCAGTAGCAACAGGGAAGGGGATTACGAGCAGTACTTC.

V and J are TRBV5-1 and TRBJ2-3; D call uncertain. Germline loops: CDR1 SGHRS, CDR2 YFSETQ. Trimming cost V 4 bases and J 2 bases, with 14 bases left between them. The CDR3 has 15 residues. Here the CDR3 DNA reads TGCGCCAGCAGCCCCTACCGCCCCCCCACAGATACGCAGTATTTT. Protein product: CASSPYRPPTDTQYF.

This sequence joins TRBV9 and TRBJ1-1; no clear D gene. Germline V gene data show CDR1 as SGDLS and CDR2 as YYNGEE. Trimming removed 0 bases from V and 6 bases from J, with 18 bases in between. The CDR3 runs to 16 residues. The CDR3 DNA reads as TGTGCCAGCAGCGTAGCTGGTGTTGAGGGATACGCTGAAGCTTTCTTT. Translating it yields CASSVAGVEGYAEAFF. Full variable domain (outside the CDR3, taken from reference TRBV9 and TRBJ1-1): DSGVTQTPKHLITATGQRVTLRCSPRSGDLSVYWYQQSLDQGLQFLIQYYNGEERAKGNILERFSAQQFPDLHSELNLSSLELGDSALYFCASSVAGVEGYAEAFFGQGTRLTVV.

This sequence joins TRBV2 and TRBJ2-3; unclear D gene. The CDR3 is 12 residues long. The germline V gene encodes CDR1 SNHLY and CDR2 FYNNEI. V lost 10 bases and J lost 7, with 15 bases in between. This CDR3 reads CAIPLYPHTQYF. Written as DNA, the CDR3 is TGTGCCATCCCTCTGTATCCGCATACGCAGTATTTT.

The chain uses TRBV19 and TRBJ2-5; TRBD2 agrees at 11 bases. The V segment lost 7 bases and the J segment 3 bases; nucleotides outside the gene matches: 10. The CDR3 sequence is 16 residues long. From germline, CDR1 is LNHDA and CDR2 SQIVND (reference sequence). The CDR3 bases are TGTGCCAGTACCCCCGGGCTAGCGGGAGGAGAAGAGACCCAGTACTTC. It codes for CASTPGLAGGEETQYF.

The chain uses TRBV9 and TRBJ1-3; 7 bases fit TRBD1. V dropped 0 bases and J dropped 0; count of bases not matched to a gene: 3. The CDR3 spans 16 residues. Germline V gene sequence: CDR1 SGDLS, CDR2 YYNGEE. Here the CDR3 reads CASSVVGQSSGNTIYF. As DNA, the CDR3 is TGTGCCAGCAGCGTAGTGGGACAGAGCTCTGGAAACACCATATATTTT.

The J gene is TRBJ2-1, the V gene TRBV29-1, with 9 bases identical to TRBD1. The CDR3 extends over 15 amino acids. The germline gives CDR1 SQVTM, CDR2 ANQGSEA. V dropped 3 bases and J dropped 2; count of bases not matched to a gene: 5. The CDR3 loop reads CSVEAGTGPYNEQFF. The CDR3 DNA is TGCAGCGTTGAGGCCGGGACAGGGCCCTACAATGAGCAGTTCTTC.

As for this clone: Different DNA sequences within this sample yield the same CDR3. J is TRBJ2-1 and V is TRBV27, with D perhaps given as TRBD1 or TRBD2 (5 bases each). V lost 2 bases, J lost 6 bases, and 8 bases lay in between. CDR3 length equals 13 residues. Germline V CDR1 and CDR2: MNHEY, SMNVEV (reference sequence). This CDR3 is CASSLGGGNEQFF. The CDR3 bases are TGTGCCAGCAGTTTAGGTGGGGGCAATGAGCAGTTCTTC.

The chain has TRBV7-9 and TRBJ1-3, with D perhaps matching TRBD1 (5 bases). Trimming cost V 5 bases and J 3 bases, with 11 bases left between them. The length of the CDR3 is 14 residues. Germline V CDR1 and CDR2: SEHNR, FQNEAQ (reference sequence). The CDR3 region is CASSPGVFGNTIYF. In DNA, the CDR3 is TGTGCCAGCAGCCCGGGGGTCTTTGGAAACACCATATATTTT.